This T cell receptor (beta chain) was profiled in a study of CD8+ T cells in alopecia areata (dated by TCRdb to 2016 to 2019). For the study in its entirety: The treated patients took part in an open-label pilot trial in which moderate-to-severe alopecia areata was treated with oral tofacitinib at 5 to 10 mg twice daily. High-throughput TCRbeta sequencing was used to examine T cell clonal expansion in alopecia areata in both the C3H/HeJ mouse model and human patients. Scalp clonality was compared among normal scalp (n=4), patchy alopecia areata scalp (n=8), and alopecia totalis/universalis scalp (n=8). RNA came from the PAXgene miRNA kit for fixed scalp, the miRNeasy kit for PBMCs, and the RNeasy kit for mouse skin. Patients received tofacitinib for 6 to 18 months and were then followed off drug for 6 months to check for delayed response and recurrence. In humans, TCRbeta sequencing was performed on scalp tissue and on sorted CD4+ and CD8+ peripheral blood T cells from healthy controls and from patients with patchy or totalis/universalis alopecia areata. Patients on tofacitinib were biopsied at baseline and after 4 and 24 weeks of treatment, and several of the patients also had a later scalp biopsy. immunoSEQ multiplex PCR using 35 Vbeta forward primers and 13 Jbeta reverse primers was used to amplify TCRbeta CDR3 regions. Summary of the overall study and its limitations: Compared with mice, TCR sequences shared between patients were less clear, possibly partly because of HLA diversity across the patient population. Unlike mouse skin, which is dominated by gammadelta T cells, normal human skin has resident alphabeta T cells that are also sequenced, and this complicates analysis of the scalp TCR repertoire. Lesional scalp, especially in alopecia totalis/universalis, showed higher clonality and more expanded CD8+ clones than normal scalp, suggesting antigenic drive.

V loses 7 bases of germline sequence and J loses 5 bases, and the interval between the two ends is 15 bases. The CDR3 holds 15 amino acids from the cysteine to the phenylalanine. Solely the CDR3 DNA is kept, with 45 bases framed from the first base. With respect to this clone: The target of this receptor is not known. Per-base qualities were not stored, and no clone one base away is much larger.

The time point tag for this specimen amounts to: baseline before oral tofacitinib. Lesional scalp punch biopsies and peripheral blood were collected from alopecia areata patients. After PBMCs were isolated by density centrifugation and stained for CD3, CD4 and CD8, a FACSAria was used to sort CD4+ and CD8+ T cells. The library was generated by the immunoSEQ multiplex PCR assay. RNA was extracted from all samples and reverse transcribed into cDNA as template for TCR sequencing. SuperScript III was used for first-strand cDNA synthesis, primed with a 2:1 mix of oligo-dT and random hexamers. A synthetic immune receptor repertoire was used to measure amplification bias, and any remaining bias was corrected computationally. Per the authors' processing: Raw reads were preprocessed to remove errors, and CDR3 was defined according to IMGT conventions as the region from the conserved cysteine to phenylalanine. Clonality was calculated as 1 minus Shannon entropy normalized by log2 of the number of productive unique TCRs. Whether each scalp clone was CD4 or CD8 was inferred by checking scalp TCRbeta sequences against the CD4 and CD8 repertoires from sorted blood. TCRdb obtained this table from immuneACCESS and retained in-frame rearrangements with V and J assigned. These tables miss some clones; where compared with another copy, unresolved V genes account for less than half of the shortfall, and the remainder is unexplained. The D gene and trimming were derived from the DNA, and the V and J assignments and clone size from that table. The sample table lists about 130,000 clones, 45% to 50% of them with a count of one. The ten top clones hold approximately 18% of the sample.

This specimen consisted of CD8+ T cells sorted from blood, obtained at week 0. The V and J genes are TRBV23-1 and TRBJ1-6; 5 matching bases give a weak D call of TRBD1. TRBV23-1 is an open reading frame whose function is uncertain. The source of this sequence is a human donor with alopecia areata. The CDR3 region reads CASNRSRGDNSPLHF. The bases read TGCGCCAGCAACAGGAGTCGGGGGGATAATTCACCCCTCCACTTT.